This TCR beta chain was captured by sequencing in a study of T-cell reconstitution after alpha-beta-depleted transplantation in children. This clonotype came up a few times. Preparation of the TCRbeta library was carried out with unique molecular identifiers. TCRdb analysed the PCR reads with MiXCR anew, one entry per CDR3 protein. The table shows approximately 1,000,000 distinct CDR3 sequences, with 25% to 35% occurring only once. The germline CDR1 and CDR2 sequences are SGDLS and YYNGEE. The length of the CDR3 is 14 residues. Trimming pared 5 bases from V and 6 bases from J, leaving 17 bases between.

The sequencing here drew on PBMCs, mostly from graft donor cells, taken 360 days after TCRalphabeta/CD19-depleted stem cell transplant. The receptor's source is a boy under two years old who had a stem cell transplant for SCID, so the T cells may come from the graft donor. The rearrangement links TRBV9 to TRBJ2-5; D is unresolved. CDR3 coding DNA: TGTGCCAGCAGGATTATTAGGGATCCCAAGACCCAGTACTTC. This codes for CASRIIRDPKTQYF.